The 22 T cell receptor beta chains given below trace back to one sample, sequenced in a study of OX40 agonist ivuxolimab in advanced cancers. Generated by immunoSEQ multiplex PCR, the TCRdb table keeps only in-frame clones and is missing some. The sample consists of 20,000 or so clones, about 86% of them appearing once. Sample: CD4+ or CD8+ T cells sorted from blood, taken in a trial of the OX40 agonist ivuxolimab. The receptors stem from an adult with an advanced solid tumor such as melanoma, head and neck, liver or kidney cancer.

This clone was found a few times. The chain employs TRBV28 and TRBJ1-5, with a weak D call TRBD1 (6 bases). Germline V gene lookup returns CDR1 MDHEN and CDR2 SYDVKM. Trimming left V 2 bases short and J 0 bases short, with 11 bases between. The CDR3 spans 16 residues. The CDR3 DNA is TGTGCCAGCAGTTTAAGTGCAGGGGATAGCAATCAGCCCCAGCATTTT. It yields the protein CASSLSAGDSNQPQHF. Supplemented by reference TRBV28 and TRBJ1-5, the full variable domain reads DVKVTQSSRYLVKRTGEKVFLECVQDMDHENMFWYRQDPGLGLRLIYFSYDVKMKEKGDIPEGYSVSREKKERFSLILESASTNQTSMYLCASSLSAGDSNQPQHFGDGTRLSIL.

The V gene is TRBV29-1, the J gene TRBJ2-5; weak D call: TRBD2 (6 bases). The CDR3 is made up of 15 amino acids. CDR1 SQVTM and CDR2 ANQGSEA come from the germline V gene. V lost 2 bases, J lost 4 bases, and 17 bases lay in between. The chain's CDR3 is CSVERREAYGETQYF. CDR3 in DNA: TGCAGCGTTGAACGGCGGGAAGCTTACGGAGAGACCCAGTACTTC.

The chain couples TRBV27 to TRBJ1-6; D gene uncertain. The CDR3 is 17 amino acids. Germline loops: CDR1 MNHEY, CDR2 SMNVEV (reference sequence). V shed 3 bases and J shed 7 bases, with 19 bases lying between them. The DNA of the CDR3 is TGTGCCAGCAGTTTTTCCCTCCCCGAGGGTCCGAATTCACCCCTCCACTTT. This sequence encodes CASSFSLPEGPNSPLHF.

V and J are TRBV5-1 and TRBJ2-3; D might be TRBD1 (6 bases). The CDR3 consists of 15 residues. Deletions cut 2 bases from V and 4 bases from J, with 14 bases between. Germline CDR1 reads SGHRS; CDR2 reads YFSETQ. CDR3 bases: TGCGCCAGCAGCTTAGGTTTGGGGGCTCCAGATACGCAGTATTTT. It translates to CASSLGLGAPDTQYF.

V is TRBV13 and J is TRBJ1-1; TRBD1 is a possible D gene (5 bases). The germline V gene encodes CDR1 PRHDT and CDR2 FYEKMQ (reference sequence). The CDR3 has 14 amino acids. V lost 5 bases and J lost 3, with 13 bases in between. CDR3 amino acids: CASSLRDRYTEAFF. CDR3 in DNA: TGTGCCAGCAGCCTCCGGGACCGATACACTGAAGCTTTCTTT.

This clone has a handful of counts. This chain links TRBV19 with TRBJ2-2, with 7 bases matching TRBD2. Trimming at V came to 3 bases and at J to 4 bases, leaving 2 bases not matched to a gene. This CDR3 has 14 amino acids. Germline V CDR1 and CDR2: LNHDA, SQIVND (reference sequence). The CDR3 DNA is TGTGCCAGTAGTATTTGGGGGGGCACCGGGGAGCTGTTTTTT. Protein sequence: CASSIWGGTGELFF.

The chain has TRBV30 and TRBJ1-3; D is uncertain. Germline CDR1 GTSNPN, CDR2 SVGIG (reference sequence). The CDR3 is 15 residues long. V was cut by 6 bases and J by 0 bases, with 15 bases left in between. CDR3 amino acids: CACSVWVVSGNTIYF. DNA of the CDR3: TGTGCCTGTTCAGTCTGGGTAGTCTCTGGAAACACCATATATTTT.

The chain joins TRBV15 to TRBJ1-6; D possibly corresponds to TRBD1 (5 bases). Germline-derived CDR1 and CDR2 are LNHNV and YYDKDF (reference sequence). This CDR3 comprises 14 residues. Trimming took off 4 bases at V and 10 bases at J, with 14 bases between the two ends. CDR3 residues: CATSIRSGESPLHF. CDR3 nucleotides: TGTGCCACCAGCATAAGGTCGGGGGAGTCACCCCTCCACTTT.

In nucleotides, the CDR3 is TGCGCCAGCAGTGAGGGGGCCGAAGGAAACACCATATATTTT. Protein: CASSEGAEGNTIYF. This chain connects TRBV10-1 to TRBJ1-3; D may be TRBD1 (5 bases). This CDR3 is built from 14 residues. Trimming cost V 2 bases and J 4 bases, with 9 bases left between them. From germline, CDR1 is WNHNN and CDR2 SYGVQD (reference sequence).

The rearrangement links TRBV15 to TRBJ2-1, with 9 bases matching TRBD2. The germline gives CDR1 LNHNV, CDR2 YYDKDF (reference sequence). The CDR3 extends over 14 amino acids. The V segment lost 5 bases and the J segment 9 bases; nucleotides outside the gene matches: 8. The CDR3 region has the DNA TGTGCCACCAGCGGTGCGGGAGGGATCAGTGAGCAGTTCTTC. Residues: CATSGAGGISEQFF.

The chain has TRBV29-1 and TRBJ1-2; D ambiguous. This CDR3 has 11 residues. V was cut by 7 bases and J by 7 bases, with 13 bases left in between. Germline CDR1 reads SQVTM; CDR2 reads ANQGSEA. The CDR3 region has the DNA TGCAGCGCGGCTACCCGTATTGGCTACACCTTC. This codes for CSAATRIGYTF.

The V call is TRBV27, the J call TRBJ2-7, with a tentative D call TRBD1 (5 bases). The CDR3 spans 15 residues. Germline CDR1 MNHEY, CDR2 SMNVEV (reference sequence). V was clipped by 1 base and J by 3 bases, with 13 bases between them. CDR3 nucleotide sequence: TGTGCCAGCAGTTTATTAGGGGTTTTGAGCTACGAGCAGTACTTC. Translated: CASSLLGVLSYEQYF.

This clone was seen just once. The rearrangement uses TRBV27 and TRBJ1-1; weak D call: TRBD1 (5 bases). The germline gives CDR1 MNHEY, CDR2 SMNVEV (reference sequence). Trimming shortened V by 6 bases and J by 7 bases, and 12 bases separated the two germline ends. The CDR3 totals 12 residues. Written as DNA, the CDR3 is TGTGCCAGCAGAACGGGACGGAATGAAGCTTTCTTT. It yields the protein CASRTGRNEAFF.

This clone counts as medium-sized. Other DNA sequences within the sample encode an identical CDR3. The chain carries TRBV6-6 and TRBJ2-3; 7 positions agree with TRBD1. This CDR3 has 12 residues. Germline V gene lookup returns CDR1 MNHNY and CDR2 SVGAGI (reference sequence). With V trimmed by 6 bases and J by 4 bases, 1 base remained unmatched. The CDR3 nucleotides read TGTGCCAGCAGCCAGGGGGCAGATACGCAGTATTTT. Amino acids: CASSQGADTQYF.

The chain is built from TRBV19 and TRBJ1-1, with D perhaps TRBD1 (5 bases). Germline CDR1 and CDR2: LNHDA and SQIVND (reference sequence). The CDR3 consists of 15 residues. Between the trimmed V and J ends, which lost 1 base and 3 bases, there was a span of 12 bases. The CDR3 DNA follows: TGTGCCAGTAGTATAGTGTCAGGGCAGTACACTGAAGCTTTCTTT. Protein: CASSIVSGQYTEAFF.

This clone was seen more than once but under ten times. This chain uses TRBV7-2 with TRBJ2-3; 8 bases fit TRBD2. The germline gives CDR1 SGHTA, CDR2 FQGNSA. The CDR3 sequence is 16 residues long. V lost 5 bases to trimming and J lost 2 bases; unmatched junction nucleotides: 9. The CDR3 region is CASSPTSGRHTDTQYF. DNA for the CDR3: TGTGCCAGCAGCCCTACTAGCGGCCGTCACACAGATACGCAGTATTTT.

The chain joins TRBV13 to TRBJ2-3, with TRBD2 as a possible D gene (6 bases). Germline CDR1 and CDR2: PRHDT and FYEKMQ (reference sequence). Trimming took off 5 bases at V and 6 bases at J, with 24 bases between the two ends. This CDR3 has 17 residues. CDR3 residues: CASSVNSPGLEFDTQYF. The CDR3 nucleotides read TGTGCCAGCAGCGTAAACAGCCCGGGACTCGAGTTTGATACGCAGTATTTT.

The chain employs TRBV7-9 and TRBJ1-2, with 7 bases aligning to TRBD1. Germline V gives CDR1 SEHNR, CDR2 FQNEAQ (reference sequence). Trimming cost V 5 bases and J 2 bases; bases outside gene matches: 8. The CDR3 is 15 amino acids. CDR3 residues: CASSLDRESNYGYTF. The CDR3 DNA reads TGTGCCAGCAGCCTAGACAGGGAATCGAACTATGGCTACACCTTC.

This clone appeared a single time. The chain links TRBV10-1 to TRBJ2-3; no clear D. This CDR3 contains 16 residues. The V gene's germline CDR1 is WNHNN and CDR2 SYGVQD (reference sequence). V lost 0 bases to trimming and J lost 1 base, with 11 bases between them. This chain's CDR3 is CASSESRHLGTDTQYF. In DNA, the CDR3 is TGCGCCAGCAGTGAGTCCCGACATCTAGGCACAGATACGCAGTATTTT.

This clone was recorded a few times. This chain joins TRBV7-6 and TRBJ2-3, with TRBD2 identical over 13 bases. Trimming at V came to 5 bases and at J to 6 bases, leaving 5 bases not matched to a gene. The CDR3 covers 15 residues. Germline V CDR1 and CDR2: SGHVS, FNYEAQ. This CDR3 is CASSLTSGRGDTQYF. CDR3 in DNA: TGTGCCAGCAGCCTCACTAGCGGGAGGGGGGATACGCAGTATTTT. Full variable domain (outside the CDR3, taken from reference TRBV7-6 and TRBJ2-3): GAGVSQSPRYKVTKRGQDVALRCDPISGHVSLYWYRQALGQGPEFLTYFNYEAQQDKSGLPNDRFSAERPEGSISTLTIQRTEQRDSAMYRCASSLTSGRGDTQYFGPGTRLTVL.

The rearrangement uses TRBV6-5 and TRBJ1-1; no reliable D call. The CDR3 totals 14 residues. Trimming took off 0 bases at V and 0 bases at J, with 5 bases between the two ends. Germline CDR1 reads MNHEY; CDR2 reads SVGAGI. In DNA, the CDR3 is TGTGCCAGCAGTTACTCTAATCTGAACACTGAAGCTTTCTTT. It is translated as CASSYSNLNTEAFF.

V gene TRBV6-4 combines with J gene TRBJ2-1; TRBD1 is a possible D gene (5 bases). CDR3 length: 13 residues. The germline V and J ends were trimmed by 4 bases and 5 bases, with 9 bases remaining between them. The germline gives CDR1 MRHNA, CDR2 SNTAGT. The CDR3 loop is CASSAGANNEQFF. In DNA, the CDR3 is TGTGCCAGCAGTGCTGGGGCCAACAATGAGCAGTTCTTC.